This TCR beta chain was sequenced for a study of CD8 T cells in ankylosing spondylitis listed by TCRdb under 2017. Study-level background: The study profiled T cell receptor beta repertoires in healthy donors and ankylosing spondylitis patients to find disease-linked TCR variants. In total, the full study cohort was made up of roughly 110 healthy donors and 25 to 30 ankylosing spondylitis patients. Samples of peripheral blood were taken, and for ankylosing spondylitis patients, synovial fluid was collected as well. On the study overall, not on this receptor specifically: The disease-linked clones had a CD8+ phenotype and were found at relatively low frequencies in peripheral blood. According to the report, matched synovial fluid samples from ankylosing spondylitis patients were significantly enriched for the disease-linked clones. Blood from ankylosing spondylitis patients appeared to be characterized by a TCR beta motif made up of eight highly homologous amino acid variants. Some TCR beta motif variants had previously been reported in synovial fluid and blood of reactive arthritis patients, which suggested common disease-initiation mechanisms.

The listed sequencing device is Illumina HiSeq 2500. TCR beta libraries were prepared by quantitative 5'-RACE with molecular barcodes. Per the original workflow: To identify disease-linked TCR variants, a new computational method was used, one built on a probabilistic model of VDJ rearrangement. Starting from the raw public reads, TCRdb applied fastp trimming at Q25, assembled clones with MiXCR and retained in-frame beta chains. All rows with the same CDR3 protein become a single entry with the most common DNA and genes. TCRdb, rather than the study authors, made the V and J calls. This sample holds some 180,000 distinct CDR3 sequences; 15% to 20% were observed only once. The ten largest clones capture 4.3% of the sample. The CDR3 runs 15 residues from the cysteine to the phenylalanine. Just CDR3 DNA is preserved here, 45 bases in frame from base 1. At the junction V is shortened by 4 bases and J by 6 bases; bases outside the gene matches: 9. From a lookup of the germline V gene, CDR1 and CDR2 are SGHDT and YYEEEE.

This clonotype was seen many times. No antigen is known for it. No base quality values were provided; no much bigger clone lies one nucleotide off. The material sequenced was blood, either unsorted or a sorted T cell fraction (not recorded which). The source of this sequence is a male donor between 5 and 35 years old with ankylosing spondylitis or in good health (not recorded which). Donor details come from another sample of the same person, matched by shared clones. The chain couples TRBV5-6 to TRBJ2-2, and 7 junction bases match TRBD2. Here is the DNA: TGTGCCAGCAGCACGACCGGGACTAACGCCGGGGAGCTGTTTTTT. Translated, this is CASSTTGTNAGELFF.